This TCR beta chain was sequenced during a study of cytotoxic CD8 clonotypes in ibrutinib-treated CLL. Study-level results: A rise in clonality was seen at ibrutinib response, and a fall back toward baseline was seen at progression.

About this clone itself: The antigen is undetermined.

The V segment lost 0 bases and the J segment 6 bases; nucleotides outside the gene matches: 6. Germline V gene data show CDR1 as LNHNV and CDR2 as YYDKDF (reference sequence). This CDR3 region has 16 residues. TCRdb keeps only in-frame clones here, not all; method: immunoSEQ multiplex PCR. The top ten hold around 5.1% of the sample, which has roughly 300,000 clones, more than 70% seen once. The sequence derives from a human donor with chronic lymphocytic leukemia. This rearrangement joins TRBV15 to TRBJ2-2, with TRBD2 matching over 8 bases. This material consisted of PBMCs, taken at disease progression, from a patient treated with ibrutinib. The CDR3 reads CATSRERAGVAGELFF. CDR3 nucleotides: TGTGCCACCAGCAGAGAACGAGCGGGAGTTGCCGGGGAGCTGTTTTTT.